Listed below are T cell receptor beta chains from one sample, sequenced in a study of blood T cell repertoires in COVID-19. Libraries were prepared by immunoSEQ multiplex PCR; TCRdb keeps only in-frame clonotypes and omits some of them. The sample includes some 360,000 clones, around nine tenths of them seen just once. The sequenced sample consisted of peripheral blood. The receptors shown here come from a woman between 55 and 75 years old with COVID-19, enrolled during active disease. CDR3s include the opening cysteine and the closing phenylalanine or tryptophan. D genes are given only for firm matches. A row's size may be missing; if present it is once, few, many or a size class.

d_call,j_call,v_call,clone_size,cdr3_aa,cdr3_nt
NA,TRBJ2-5,TRBV7-9,NA,CASSRSFQETQYF,TGTGCCAGCAGCCGTAGCTTCCAAGAGACCCAGTACTTC
NA,TRBJ1-3,TRBV30,NA,CAWGQGRVGNTIYF,TGTGCCTGGGGTCAGGGCCGGGTAGGAAACACCATATATTTT
TRBD2,TRBJ2-3,TRBV5-1,NA,CASSRAGDTDTQYF,TGCGCCAGCAGTCGAGCGGGGGACACAGATACGCAGTATTTT
NA,TRBJ2-5,TRBV12-3/TRBV12-4,once,CASTGWSQETQYF,TGTGCCAGCACAGGGTGGAGCCAAGAGACCCAGTACTTC
NA,TRBJ1-1,TRBV2,NA,CASSPSDSPFTEAFF,TGTGCCAGCAGCCCCAGCGACTCTCCATTCACTGAAGCTTTCTTT
NA,TRBJ1-6,TRBV12-5,NA,CASGFGPDSPLHF,TGTGCTAGTGGTTTTGGTCCGGATTCACCCCTCCACTTT
TRBD2,TRBJ2-7,TRBV24-1,NA,CATSDTGLAGEQYF,TGTGCCACCAGTGACACGGGACTAGCGGGGGAGCAGTACTTC
NA,TRBJ2-7,TRBV20-1,NA,CSARASTTQYF,TGCAGTGCTAGAGCGAGTACCACCCAGTACTTC
NA,TRBJ1-5,TRBV19,NA,CASRWTVETNQPQHF,TGTGCCAGTAGATGGACAGTAGAAACCAATCAGCCCCAGCATTTT
NA,TRBJ1-5,TRBV7-9,NA,CASSLDGDRQPQHF,TGTGCCAGCAGCTTGGATGGTGACAGACAGCCCCAGCATTTT
NA,TRBJ2-5,TRBV7-8,NA,CASSFGGKETQYF,TGTGCCAGCAGCTTTGGGGGGAAAGAGACCCAGTACTTC
NA,TRBJ2-3,TRBV7-6,once,CATGGVLGGDTQYF,TGTGCCACGGGGGGCGTCCTAGGGGGAGATACGCAGTATTTT
NA,TRBJ2-1,TRBV7-3,NA,CASSPEGTMSHNEQFF,TGTGCCAGCAGCCCAGAGGGGACAATGTCACACAATGAGCAGTTCTTC
NA,TRBJ2-1,TRBV6-5,NA,CASRDRAYNEQFF,TGTGCCAGCAGAGACAGAGCCTACAATGAGCAGTTCTTC
NA,TRBJ2-2,TRBV6-5,NA,CASSYSEVRITGELFF,TGTGCCAGCAGTTACTCTGAGGTTAGGATCACCGGGGAGCTGTTTTTT
TRBD2,TRBJ2-1,TRBV24-1,NA,CATSDPRGGTSEQFF,TGTGCCACCAGTGATCCTCGGGGGGGTACTTCTGAGCAGTTCTTC
TRBD1,TRBJ1-2,TRBV10-3,NA,CAIRGQQAGDRGQVDYGYTF,TGTGCCATCCGCGGCCAGCAAGCTGGGGACAGGGGGCAGGTAGACTATGGCTACACCTTC
TRBD2,TRBJ2-5,TRBV5-1,NA,CASSPWVAGIQETQYF,TGCGCCAGCAGCCCTTGGGTAGCGGGGATCCAAGAGACCCAGTACTTC
NA,TRBJ1-4,TRBV5-1,NA,CASSLVSGVNEKLFF,TGCGCCAGCAGCTTGGTGTCCGGGGTTAATGAAAAACTGTTTTTT
TRBD2,TRBJ2-2,TRBV11-1,NA,CASSLSGRGTGELFF,TGTGCCAGCAGCTTAAGCGGGAGAGGGACCGGGGAGCTGTTTTTT
NA,TRBJ2-7,TRBV20-1,NA,CSASHSGQNEQYF,TGCAGTGCTAGTCATTCTGGGCAGAACGAGCAGTACTTC
NA,TRBJ1-2,TRBV7-8,NA,CASSPRLGAANGYTF,TGTGCCAGCAGCCCCCGTTTGGGGGCGGCAAATGGCTACACCTTC
TRBD2,TRBJ2-5,TRBV19,NA,CASSMGRGGLETQYF,TGTGCCAGTAGTATGGGGCGGGGGGGCTTAGAGACCCAGTACTTC
NA,TRBJ2-3,TRBV5-1,NA,CASSSGTYASTDTQYF,TGCGCCAGCAGCTCGGGGACTTACGCTAGCACAGATACGCAGTATTTT
NA,TRBJ1-2,TRBV6-5,once,CASSTPGAYGYTF,TGTGCCAGCAGTACCCCAGGGGCCTATGGCTACACCTTC
NA,TRBJ2-7,TRBV18,NA,CASSPLDRSYEQYF,TGTGCCAGCTCACCATTAGACAGGAGCTACGAGCAGTACTTC
NA,TRBJ1-2,TRBV5-6,NA,CASSLVGAGGYTF,TGTGCCAGCAGCTTGGTGGGGGCTGGCGGCTACACCTTC
NA,TRBJ2-5,TRBV19,NA,CASSIDHLRIQETQYF,TGTGCCAGTAGTATAGATCATTTGCGGATCCAAGAGACCCAGTACTTC
NA,TRBJ1-4,TRBV5-6,NA,CASSEQNEKLFF,TGTGCCAGCAGTGAGCAAAATGAAAAACTGTTTTTT
TRBD1,TRBJ1-1,TRBV15,few,CATSTGQGYTEAFF,TGTGCCACCAGTACCGGACAGGGATACACTGAAGCTTTCTTT
NA,TRBJ1-1,TRBV4-1,many,CASSQRESTEAFF,TGCGCCAGCAGCCAGAGGGAATCGACTGAAGCTTTCTTT
TRBD1,TRBJ1-2,TRBV6-6,NA,CASRDTGGLIGYTF,TGTGCCAGCAGGGATACAGGGGGACTTATCGGCTACACCTTC
NA,TRBJ1-1,TRBV18,NA,CASATSYSNTEAFF,TGTGCCAGCGCAACTAGCTACTCCAACACTGAAGCTTTCTTT
TRBD1,TRBJ1-2,TRBV5-4,NA,CASSSGGQGHLGYTF,TGTGCCAGCAGCTCGGGAGGACAGGGCCATCTCGGCTACACCTTC
TRBD2,TRBJ2-3,TRBV3-1/TRBV3-2,NA,CASSPWAAGVTDTQYF,TGTGCCAGCAGCCCGTGGGCAGCGGGGGTCACAGATACGCAGTATTTT
TRBD1,TRBJ2-1,TRBV28,NA,CASSSPTGGSYNEQFF,TGTGCCAGCAGTTCCCCCACAGGGGGATCCTACAATGAGCAGTTCTTC
NA,TRBJ1-1,TRBV18,NA,CASSALEGNTEAFF,TGTGCCAGCTCAGCCTTAGAGGGGAACACTGAAGCTTTCTTT
NA,TRBJ1-1,TRBV5-1,NA,CASSLVLNTEAFF,TGCGCCAGCAGCTTGGTCTTGAACACTGAAGCTTTCTTT
NA,TRBJ1-3,TRBV4-1,once,CASSQDGRLSSFSGNTIYF,TGCGCCAGCAGCCAAGATGGGAGACTCTCGTCCTTCTCTGGAAACACCATATATTTT
TRBD1,TRBJ1-1,TRBV29-1,NA,CSVERGQTEAFF,TGCAGCGTTGAGAGGGGGCAAACTGAAGCTTTCTTT
NA,TRBJ2-5,TRBV20-1,NA,CSASGQAQETQYF,TGCAGTGCTAGTGGTCAGGCTCAAGAGACCCAGTACTTC
TRBD1,TRBJ1-1,TRBV5-6,once,CASSSRDSNTEAFF,TGTGCCAGCAGCTCCCGGGACAGTAACACTGAAGCTTTCTTT
NA,TRBJ1-5,TRBV3-1/TRBV3-2,few,CASSQAGWGQPQHF,TGTGCCAGCAGCCAAGCAGGGTGGGGTCAGCCCCAGCATTTT
TRBD2,TRBJ2-7,TRBV19,NA,CASSMRTGGPRGEQYF,TGTGCCAGTAGTATGAGGACGGGGGGACCTCGGGGCGAGCAGTACTTC
TRBD1,TRBJ1-6,TRBV28,NA,CASSLQGASPLHF,TGTGCCAGCAGTTTACAGGGGGCTTCACCCCTCCACTTT
NA,TRBJ2-5,TRBV6-5,NA,CASSYSQGSQETQYF,TGTGCCAGCAGTTACTCGCAGGGAAGTCAAGAGACCCAGTACTTC
TRBD1,TRBJ1-4,TRBV5-1,NA,CASSLWQGAENEKLFF,TGCGCCAGCAGCTTGTGGCAGGGGGCGGAGAATGAAAAACTGTTTTTT
NA,TRBJ1-1,TRBV7-9,few,CASSLDRRVYGNTEAFF,TGTGCCAGCAGCTTGGACAGAAGGGTGTATGGGAACACTGAAGCTTTCTTT
NA,TRBJ1-1,TRBV18,NA,CASSPLSGATEAFF,TGTGCCAGCTCACCACTGTCCGGTGCCACTGAAGCTTTCTTT
TRBD1,TRBJ1-2,TRBV28,once,CASSLRSQGAYGYTF,TGTGCCAGCAGCCTTAGATCACAGGGGGCCTATGGCTACACCTTC
TRBD1,TRBJ2-5,TRBV27,NA,CASRGTGTGTQYF,TGTGCCAGCAGGGGGACAGGGACGGGGACCCAGTACTTC
NA,TRBJ2-6,TRBV12-3/TRBV12-4,NA,CASILSGANVLTF,TGTGCCAGCATACTCTCTGGGGCCAACGTCCTGACTTTC
NA,TRBJ2-1,TRBV5-6,NA,CASSLFQFGGGDQQFF,TGTGCCAGCAGCTTGTTCCAATTTGGCGGGGGCGACCAGCAGTTCTTC
NA,TRBJ1-2,TRBV12-3/TRBV12-4,NA,CASSFTASGGYTF,TGTGCCAGCAGTTTTACCGCCTCTGGCGGCTACACCTTC